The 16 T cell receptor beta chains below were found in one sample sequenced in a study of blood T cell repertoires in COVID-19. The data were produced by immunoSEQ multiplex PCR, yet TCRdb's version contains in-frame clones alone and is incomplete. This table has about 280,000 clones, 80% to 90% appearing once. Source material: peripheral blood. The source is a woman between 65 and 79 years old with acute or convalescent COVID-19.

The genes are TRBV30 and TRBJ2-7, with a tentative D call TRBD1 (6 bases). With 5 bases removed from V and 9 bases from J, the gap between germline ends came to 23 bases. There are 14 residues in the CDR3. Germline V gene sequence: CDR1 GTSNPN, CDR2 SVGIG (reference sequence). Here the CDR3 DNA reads TGTGCCTGGGGATGGGGGCCCAATACGGGCGGGCAGTACTTC. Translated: CAWGWGPNTGGQYF. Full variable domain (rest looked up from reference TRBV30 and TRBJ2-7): SQTIHQWPATLVQPVGSPLSLECTVEGTSNPNLYWYRQAAGRGLQLLFYSVGIGQISSEVPQNLSASRPQDRQFILSSKKLLLSDSGFYLCAWGWGPNTGGQYFGPGTRLTVT.

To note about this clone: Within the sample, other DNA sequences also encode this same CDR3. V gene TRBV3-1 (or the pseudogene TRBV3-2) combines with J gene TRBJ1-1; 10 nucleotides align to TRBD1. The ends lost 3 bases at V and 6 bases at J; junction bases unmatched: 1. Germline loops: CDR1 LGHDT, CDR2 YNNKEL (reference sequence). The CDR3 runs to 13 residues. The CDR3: CASSQGTGAEAFF. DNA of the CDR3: TGTGCCAGCAGCCAGGGGACAGGGGCTGAAGCTTTCTTT.

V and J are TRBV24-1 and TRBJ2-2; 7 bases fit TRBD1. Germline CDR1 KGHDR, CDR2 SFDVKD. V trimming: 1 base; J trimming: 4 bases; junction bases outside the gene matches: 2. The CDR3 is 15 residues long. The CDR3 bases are TGTGCCACCAGTGATTTCCGACAGGGCACCGGGGAGCTGTTTTTT. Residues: CATSDFRQGTGELFF.

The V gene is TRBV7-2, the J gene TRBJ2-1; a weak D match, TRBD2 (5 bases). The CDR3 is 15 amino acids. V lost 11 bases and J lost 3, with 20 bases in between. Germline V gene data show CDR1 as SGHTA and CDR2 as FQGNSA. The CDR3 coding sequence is TGTGCCGAAACTAGAGGGTCAATTCTCTACAATGAGCAGTTCTTC. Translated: CAETRGSILYNEQFF.

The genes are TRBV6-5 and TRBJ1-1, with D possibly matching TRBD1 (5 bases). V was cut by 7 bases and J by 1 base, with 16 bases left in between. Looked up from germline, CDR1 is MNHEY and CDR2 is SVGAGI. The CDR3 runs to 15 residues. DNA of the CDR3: TGTGCCAGCAAAAGAGGCGGGGGAGGGAACACTGAAGCTTTCTTT. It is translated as CASKRGGGGNTEAFF.

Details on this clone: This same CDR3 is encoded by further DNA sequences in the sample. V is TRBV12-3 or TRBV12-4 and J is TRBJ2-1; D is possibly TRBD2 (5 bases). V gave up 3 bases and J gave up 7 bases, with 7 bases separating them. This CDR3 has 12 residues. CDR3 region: CASSFRGNEQFF. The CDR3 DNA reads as TGTGCCAGCAGTTTCAGAGGGAATGAGCAGTTCTTC.

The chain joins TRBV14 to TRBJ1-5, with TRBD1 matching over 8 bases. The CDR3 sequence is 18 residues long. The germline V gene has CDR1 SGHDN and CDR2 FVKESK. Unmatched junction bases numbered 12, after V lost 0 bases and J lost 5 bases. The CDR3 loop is CASSQDLHGTGGDQPQHF. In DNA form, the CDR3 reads TGTGCCAGCAGCCAAGATCTCCACGGGACAGGAGGAGATCAGCCCCAGCATTTT. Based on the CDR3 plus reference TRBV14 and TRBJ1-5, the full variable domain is EAGVTQFPSHSVIEKGQTVTLRCDPISGHDNLYWYRRVMGKEIKFLLHFVKESKQDESGMPNNRFLAERTGGTYSTLKVQPAELEDSGVYFCASSQDLHGTGGDQPQHFGDGTRLSIL.

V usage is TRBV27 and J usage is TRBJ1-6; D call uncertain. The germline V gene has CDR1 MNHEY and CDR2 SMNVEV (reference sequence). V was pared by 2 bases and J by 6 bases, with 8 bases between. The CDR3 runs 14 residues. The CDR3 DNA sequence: TGTGCCAGCAGTTTACGGGGAGGTAATTCACCCCTCCACTTT. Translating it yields CASSLRGGNSPLHF.

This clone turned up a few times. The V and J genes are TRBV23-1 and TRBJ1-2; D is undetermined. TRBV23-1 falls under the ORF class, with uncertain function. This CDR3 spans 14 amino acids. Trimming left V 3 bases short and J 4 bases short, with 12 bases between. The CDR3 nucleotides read TGCGCCAGCAGTCAGTCGGGTCCGGGCTATGGCTACACCTTC. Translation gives CASSQSGPGYGYTF.

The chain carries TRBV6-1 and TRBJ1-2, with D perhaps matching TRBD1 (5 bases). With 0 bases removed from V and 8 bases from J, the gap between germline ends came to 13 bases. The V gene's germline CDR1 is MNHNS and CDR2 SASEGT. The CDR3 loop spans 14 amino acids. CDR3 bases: TGTGCCAGCAGTGAAGCTGGGGGACTTGAAGGCTACACCTTC. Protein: CASSEAGGLEGYTF.

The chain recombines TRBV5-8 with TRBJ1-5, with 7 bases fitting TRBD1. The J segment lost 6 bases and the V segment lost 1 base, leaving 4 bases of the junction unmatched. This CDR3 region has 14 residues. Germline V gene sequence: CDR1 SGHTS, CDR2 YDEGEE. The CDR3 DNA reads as TGTGCCAGCAGCTTGAGACAGGGCCCTCAGCCCCAGCATTTT. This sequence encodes CASSLRQGPQPQHF.

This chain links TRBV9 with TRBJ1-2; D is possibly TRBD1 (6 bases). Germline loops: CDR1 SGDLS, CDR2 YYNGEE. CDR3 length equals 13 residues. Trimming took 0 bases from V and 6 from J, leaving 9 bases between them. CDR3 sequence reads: CASSVDRTDGYTF. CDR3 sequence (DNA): TGTGCCAGCAGCGTAGACAGGACAGATGGCTACACCTTC. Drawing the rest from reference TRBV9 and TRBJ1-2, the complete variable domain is DSGVTQTPKHLITATGQRVTLRCSPRSGDLSVYWYQQSLDQGLQFLIQYYNGEERAKGNILERFSAQQFPDLHSELNLSSLELGDSALYFCASSVDRTDGYTFGSGTRLTVV.

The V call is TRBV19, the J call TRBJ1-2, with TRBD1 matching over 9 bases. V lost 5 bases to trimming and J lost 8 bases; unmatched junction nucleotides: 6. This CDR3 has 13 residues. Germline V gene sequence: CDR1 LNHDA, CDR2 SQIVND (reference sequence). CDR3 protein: CASSVSDRGGYTF. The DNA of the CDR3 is TGTGCCAGTAGTGTGTCGGACAGGGGAGGCTACACCTTC.

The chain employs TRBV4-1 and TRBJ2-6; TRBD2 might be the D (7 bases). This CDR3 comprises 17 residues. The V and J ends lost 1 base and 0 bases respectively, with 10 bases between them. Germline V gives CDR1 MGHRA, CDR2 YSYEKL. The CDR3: CASSQVAGASGANVLTF. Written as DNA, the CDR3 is TGCGCCAGCAGCCAAGTGGCGGGGGCCTCTGGGGCCAACGTCCTGACTTTC.

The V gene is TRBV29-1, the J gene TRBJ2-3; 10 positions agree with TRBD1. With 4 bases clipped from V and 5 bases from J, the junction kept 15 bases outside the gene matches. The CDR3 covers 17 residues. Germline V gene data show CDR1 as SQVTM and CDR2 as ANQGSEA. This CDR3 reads CSVASWRTGGSGDTQYF. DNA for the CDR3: TGCAGCGTTGCCTCCTGGCGGACAGGGGGTTCAGGAGATACGCAGTATTTT.

CDR3 protein: CASTSWGGPETQYF. The DNA for the CDR3 is TGTGCCAGCACCTCGTGGGGGGGGCCGGAGACCCAGTACTTC. The chain combines TRBV2 with TRBJ2-5, with a tentative D call TRBD2 (7 bases). The CDR3 totals 14 residues. The germline CDR1 and CDR2 sequences are SNHLY and FYNNEI. V was clipped by 7 bases and J by 5 bases, with 17 bases between them.